Given below is one T cell receptor (beta chain) in context. This entry is derived from a study of blood T cell repertoires in COVID-19. Study at large: The samples span acute and convalescent COVID-19 from the United States, Italy and Spain.

Deletions cut 3 bases from V and 1 base from J, with 10 bases between. This CDR3 comprises 14 residues. The germline CDR1 and CDR2 sequences are LNHDA and SQIVND (reference sequence). TCRdb's copy holds only in-frame clones and misses some; the assay was immunoSEQ multiplex PCR. The sample has about 390,000 clones; approximately 89% are singletons. V gene TRBV19 combines with J gene TRBJ2-7; D is perhaps TRBD1 (6 bases). Sequencing was performed on peripheral blood. This receptor was taken from a woman aged 55-70 years with COVID-19, enrolled during active disease. The DNA of the CDR3 is TGTGCCAGTAGTATGAAGCAGGGGTCCTACGAGCAGTACTTC. This translates into CASSMKQGSYEQYF.